This TCR beta chain comes out of a study of a mutant IDH1 vaccine in newly diagnosed glioma. Overall study: Patients, over weeks 1, 3, 5, 7, 11, 15, 19 and 23, received a total of eight vaccinations. Former treatment meant radiotherapy, temozolomide, or both; the majority had gotten both. Overall study results and limits: Most patients, 90% to 95%, showed vaccine-induced immune responses.

Noted time point: week 5, during vaccination. Vaccination used 300 ug of mutant IDH1 20-mer peptide per dose, with topical imiquimod. The astrocytomas were IDH1-mutant, ATRX-negative, and WHO grade 3 or 4. The trim removed 4 bases at V and 8 bases at J, leaving 6 bases unmatched. CDR1 SGHDN and CDR2 FVKESK come from the germline V gene. The CDR3 spans 14 residues. The method was immunoSEQ multiplex PCR; TCRdb's version includes in-frame clones alone and lacks a portion of them. Of 45,000 to 60,000 clones in the sample, more than 70% are singletons; the top ten hold 5.2%. Turning to this clone: What it recognizes is unknown.

The chain employs TRBV14 and TRBJ2-4; the match to TRBD1 covers 9 bases. Sequences were derived from PBMCs, sampled from a glioma patient whose treatment included an IDH1 peptide vaccine. The TCR originated in a man aged 45-65 years with glioma. The CDR3, as DNA: TGTGCCAGCAGCCCTCACAGGGGGCCGGACATTCAGTACTTC. It codes for CASSPHRGPDIQYF.